A selection of T cell receptor beta chains follows, all from one sample in a study of OX40 agonist ivuxolimab in advanced cancers. The assay was immunoSEQ multiplex PCR, and TCRdb's table has in-frame clones only and misses some. The table has approximately 77,000 clones, 85% to 90% seen once. Sequenced material: CD4+ or CD8+ T cells sorted from blood, taken in a trial of the OX40 agonist ivuxolimab. These receptors were collected from an adult with an advanced solid tumor such as melanoma, head and neck, liver or kidney cancer. Each CDR3 is given with its conserved first and last residue. A D gene is named only where the DNA matches it firmly. Rows may omit the clone size; those that give it use once, few, many or a size class.

TRBV5-4	TRBJ2-7	-	-	TGTGCCAGCAGCTTACCCGGGTACTACGAGCAGTACTTC	CASSLPGYYEQYF
TRBV7-6	TRBJ2-3	TRBD2	-	TGTGCCAGCAGCTTAGTTGGGACTAGCGGGGGCGCTAGCACAGATACGCAGTATTTT	CASSLVGTSGGASTDTQYF
TRBV5-1	TRBJ2-3	-	-	TGCGCCAGCAGCTTGGAGGGTGGGGGCGATACGCAGTATTTT	CASSLEGGGDTQYF
TRBV28	TRBJ2-2	-	-	TGTGCCATCGACAGCGCGAACACCGGGGAGCTGTTTTTT	CAIDSANTGELFF
TRBV10-3	TRBJ2-2	-	-	TGTGCCATCACTAACTCACAGGCCTCGAACACCGGGGAGCTGTTTTTT	CAITNSQASNTGELFF
TRBV14	TRBJ1-2	-	-	TGTGCCAGCAGCCAAGATAGAGGGGGAGGAGGCTACACCTTC	CASSQDRGGGGYTF
TRBV18	TRBJ2-1	TRBD2	-	TGTGCCAGCTCACCAGAACCGGGAGGGCCGTGGAATGAGCAGTTCTTC	CASSPEPGGPWNEQFF
TRBV4-1	TRBJ1-5	-	-	TGCGCCAGCAGCCAAGATTGGGCACGGATAGAACAGCCCCAGCATTTT	CASSQDWARIEQPQHF
TRBV7-6	TRBJ2-7	-	-	TGTGCCAGCAGCGGAGGGGCCGAGCAGTACTTC	CASSGGAEQYF
TRBV19	TRBJ2-2	-	-	TGTGCCAGTAGGGGGGACGGCTTCGCCGGGGAGCTGTTTTTT	CASRGDGFAGELFF
TRBV14	TRBJ2-1	-	once	TGTGCCAGCACCGTAGGGACATTTACAGAGCAGTTCTTC	CASTVGTFTEQFF
TRBV19	TRBJ1-4	TRBD1	-	TGTGCCAGTAGTTCCTTGACAGGGAGGGATGAAAAACTGTTTTTT	CASSSLTGRDEKLFF
TRBV7-9	TRBJ1-5	TRBD1	few	TGTGCCAGCAGCCCTGGGACAGGGAATAGCAATCAGCCCCAGCATTTT	CASSPGTGNSNQPQHF
TRBV14	TRBJ1-2	-	once	TGTGCCAGCAGCCAAGGGGAGAATGGCTACACCTTC	CASSQGENGYTF
TRBV5-5	TRBJ2-5	-	-	TGTGCCAGCAGCATGGGAAATCAAGAGACCCAGTACTTC	CASSMGNQETQYF
TRBV4-1	TRBJ2-1	-	-	TGCGCCAGCAACAAACTAGGAGTATCAGATGAGCAGTTCTTC	CASNKLGVSDEQFF
TRBV29-1	TRBJ1-2	TRBD1	-	TGCAGCGTTCAGGGGGAAGGCTATGGCTACACCTTC	CSVQGEGYGYTF
TRBV28	TRBJ2-1	TRBD2	-	TGTGCCAGCAGTTTTCTAGCGGGAGACTACAATGAGCAGTTCTTC	CASSFLAGDYNEQFF
TRBV18	TRBJ2-2	TRBD1	-	TGTGCCAGCTCACCAGACAGGGTACAAGTCGGGGAGCTGTTTTTT	CASSPDRVQVGELFF
TRBV6-1	TRBJ2-7	-	-	TGTGCCAGCGCGAACAGGGTCTACGAGCAGTACTTC	CASANRVYEQYF
TRBV6-1	TRBJ2-7	-	-	TGTGCCAGCAGTCTCCGGGAAGGGGGGTACGAGCAGTACTTC	CASSLREGGYEQYF
TRBV5-1	TRBJ2-7	-	-	TGCGCCAGCAGCTTGGGCGGCAGGGGGAGGGACGAGCAGTACTTC	CASSLGGRGRDEQYF
TRBV7-9	TRBJ1-5	-	-	TGTGCCAGCAGCTTATCAGTAGGGACCCATCAGCCCCAGCATTTT	CASSLSVGTHQPQHF
TRBV18	TRBJ1-6	TRBD1	-	TGTGCCAGCTCACGTGGGACAGGATATTCACCCCTCCACTTT	CASSRGTGYSPLHF
TRBV7-8	TRBJ2-2	TRBD2	-	TGTGCCAGCAGACGGACTAGCGGGGGGCAAGTGAACACCGGGGAGCTGTTTTTT	CASRRTSGGQVNTGELFF
TRBV30	TRBJ1-5	TRBD1	-	TGTGCCTGGAGTATCCGGGACAGGCTAAATCAGCCCCAGCATTTT	CAWSIRDRLNQPQHF
TRBV5-4	TRBJ2-5	TRBD1	-	TGTGCCAGCAGCAGCGCTTCCGGGACAGACTGGGAGACCCAGTACTTC	CASSSASGTDWETQYF
TRBV18	TRBJ2-1	-	-	TGTGCCAGCTCACCGTCTAGCTCTTACAATGAGCAGTTCTTC	CASSPSSSYNEQFF
TRBV28	TRBJ1-1	-	-	TGTGCCAGTGGAAGGACTGAAGCTTTCTTT	CASGRTEAFF
TRBV5-1	TRBJ2-5	TRBD1	-	TGCGCCAGCAGTCGGACAGGGCCGTTAGAGACCCAGTACTTC	CASSRTGPLETQYF
TRBV5-1	TRBJ2-1	-	-	TGCGCCAGCAGCACGACCGAGAGCTCCTACAATGAGCAGTTCTTC	CASSTTESSYNEQFF
TRBV14	TRBJ2-3	TRBD1	-	TGTGCCAGCAGCCCCGCAGGGGGAGATACGCAGTATTTT	CASSPAGGDTQYF
TRBV2	TRBJ1-5	-	once	TGTGCCAGCAGGCAACAGGTTAGCAATCAGCCCCAGCATTTT	CASRQQVSNQPQHF
TRBV6-1	TRBJ1-1	-	-	TGTGCCAGCAGTGACCGTCCCAACGGGGTAGGTACTGAAGCTTTCTTT	CASSDRPNGVGTEAFF
TRBV9	TRBJ1-2	TRBD1	-	TGTGCCAGCAGCGTATCAGGGGGCGTTGGCTACACCTTC	CASSVSGGVGYTF
TRBV27	TRBJ2-3	-	-	TGTGCCAGCAGTTTGCGCGGACCCTTCGAATTCCATACGCAGTATTTT	CASSLRGPFEFHTQYF
TRBV9	TRBJ1-1	-	once	TGTGCCAGCAGCGTATCGGTCCTCAACACTGAAGCTTTCTTT	CASSVSVLNTEAFF
TRBV19	TRBJ2-1	TRBD1	-	TGTGCCAGTAGTATGGTCCCAGGGCAGGGGGCAAGGGATGAGCAGTTCTTC	CASSMVPGQGARDEQFF
TRBV6-4	TRBJ2-3	TRBD2	-	TGTGCCAGCAGTGATAAGGGACTAGCGGGGGGCACAGATACGCAGTATTTT	CASSDKGLAGGTDTQYF
TRBV7-2	TRBJ2-1	TRBD2	-	TGTGCCAGCAGCTCCCATGGGCGGGGGGGCTTGCATGAGCAGTTCTTC	CASSSHGRGGLHEQFF
TRBV7-2	TRBJ2-1	-	-	TGTGCCAGCAGCTTAGTAGGGCTAACCTACAATGAGCAGTTCTTC	CASSLVGLTYNEQFF
TRBV27	TRBJ2-7	TRBD2	-	TGTGCCACAAAGGTGGGACTAGCGACGTACGAGCAGTACTTC	CATKVGLATYEQYF